This TCR beta chain emerged from a study of blood T cell repertoires in COVID-19. Whole-study context: COVID-19 samples from acute and convalescent phases originated in the United States, Italy and Spain.

Original processing methods: Nucleated cell number was recorded as an estimate derived from reference gene primer amplification. TCRdb keeps only in-frame clones here, not all; method: immunoSEQ multiplex PCR. V, J and clone size were drawn from that table, and D and trimming were deduced from the DNA. The table has around 210,000 clones, over 70% seen once; the top ten hold 5.5% to 7%. This CDR3 spans 17 amino acids. The J segment lost 0 bases and the V segment lost 3 bases, leaving 7 bases of the junction unmatched. Germline V gene data show CDR1 as MNHEY and CDR2 as SMNVEV (reference sequence). The specimen sequenced was peripheral blood. The genes are TRBV27 and TRBJ2-2, with 7 positions matching TRBD1. This sequence originates from a woman in her 70s with acute or convalescent COVID-19. CDR3 in amino acids: CASSFMGQRSNTGELFF. In DNA, the CDR3 is TGTGCCAGCAGTTTTATGGGACAGAGATCGAACACCGGGGAGCTGTTTTTT.